This entry lists 9 T cell receptor beta chains sequenced from one sample in a study of cytomegalovirus exposure and HLA in healthy donors. PCR employed 60 Vbeta and 13 Jbeta primers. Assay used: immunoSEQ multiplex PCR; TCRdb lists only in-frame clones, some missing. The data contain 95,000 to 120,000 clones, roughly 70% of them singletons. The sample comprised PBMCs. These receptors came from a woman in her forties in good health and CMV-seropositive.

In its sample, this clone was seen once. The V gene is TRBV29-1, the J gene TRBJ2-5; 8 positions match TRBD1. This CDR3 contains 14 residues. Germline CDR1 reads SQVTM; CDR2 reads ANQGSEA. J gave up 0 bases and V 6 bases, and 6 bases lay outside the gene matches. The CDR3 DNA is TGCAGCGTCGCAGGGGGCACAGACCAAGAGACCCAGTACTTC. Its translation: CSVAGGTDQETQYF.

This clone was found a few times. The CDR3 reads CASSEASGGNTIYF. CDR3 DNA sequence: TGTGCCAGCAGCGAGGCCTCGGGTGGAAACACCATATATTTT. The V and J genes are TRBV7-2 and TRBJ1-3; no firm D call. The length of the CDR3 is 14 residues. Germline V gene data show CDR1 as SGHTA and CDR2 as FQGNSA. Trimming left V 5 bases short and J 3 bases short, with 11 bases between. The full variable domain, rest sourced from reference TRBV7-2 and TRBJ1-3, is GAGVSQSPSNKVTEKGKDVELRCDPISGHTALYWYRQSLGQGLEFLIYFQGNSAPDKSGLPSDRFSAERTGGSVSTLTIQRTQQEDSAVYLCASSEASGGNTIYFGEGSWLTVV.

The chain links TRBV2 to TRBJ2-3; 7 bases fit TRBD1. Germline CDR1 SNHLY, CDR2 FYNNEI. The ends lost 6 bases at V and 8 bases at J; junction bases unmatched: 8. CDR3 length equals 13 residues. CDR3 region: CASRTTGLGTQYF. In DNA form, the CDR3 reads TGTGCCAGCAGAACGACAGGGCTAGGTACGCAGTATTTT.

Only one count was recorded for this clone. J is TRBJ2-7 and V is TRBV15; D is perhaps TRBD2 (6 bases). The CDR3 consists of 16 residues. Germline V gene lookup returns CDR1 LNHNV and CDR2 YYDKDF (reference sequence). The germline V and J ends were trimmed by 1 base and 0 bases, with 13 bases remaining between them. CDR3 residues: CATSRAYYGSSYEQYF. The CDR3 DNA is TGTGCCACCAGCAGAGCCTATTACGGGAGCTCCTACGAGCAGTACTTC.

The chain has TRBV9 and TRBJ1-1; no clear D gene. Germline V gene sequence: CDR1 SGDLS, CDR2 YYNGEE. The V end lost 4 bases, the J end lost 6 bases, and 13 bases lay between the germline ends. The length of the CDR3 is 13 residues. This CDR3 is CASSPTGMAEAFF. CDR3 bases: TGTGCCAGCAGCCCGACTGGTATGGCTGAAGCTTTCTTT.

The rearrangement uses TRBV5-1 and TRBJ2-7, with 11 bases that match TRBD1. V lost 4 bases and J lost 1; bases outside the gene matches: 10. The CDR3 covers 17 residues. The germline V gene encodes CDR1 SGHRS and CDR2 YFSETQ. This chain's CDR3 is CASSLTDRGRPSYEQYF. The CDR3 DNA sequence: TGCGCCAGCAGCCTAACGGACAGGGGGCGACCGTCCTACGAGCAGTACTTC.

The J gene is TRBJ2-7, the V gene TRBV7-2; no clear D gene. The CDR3 is made up of 14 amino acids. CDR1 is SGHTA and CDR2 is FQGNSA in the germline V gene. With 5 bases removed from V and 2 bases from J, the gap between germline ends came to 13 bases. CDR3 nucleotide sequence: TGTGCCAGCAGCCCGTGGTCTAATACCTACGAGCAGTACTTC. This translates into CASSPWSNTYEQYF.

This chain links TRBV19 with TRBJ2-5; D is possibly TRBD2 (6 bases). The CDR3 has 14 amino acids. V was shortened by 2 bases and J by 3 bases, with 10 bases between the two germline ends. Germline CDR1 reads LNHDA; CDR2 reads SQIVND (reference sequence). The CDR3 nucleotides read TGTGCCAGTAGTATATTGGGCGGGGAAGAGACCCAGTACTTC. Protein: CASSILGGEETQYF.

The gene calls are TRBV6-5 and TRBJ1-2; weak D call: TRBD1 (5 bases). V lost 2 bases and J 6 bases, leaving 10 bases between the germline ends. The CDR3 loop spans 13 amino acids. The germline V gene encodes CDR1 MNHEY and CDR2 SVGAGI. The CDR3 DNA reads as TGTGCCAGCAGTTACACCAGGGCGAATGGCTACACCTTC. It translates to CASSYTRANGYTF.